This T cell receptor beta chain was retrieved from a study of shared clonotypes between healthy human individuals. Healthy adults negative for HIV, lacking recent acute infections or vaccinations, served as donors. Germline assignment: CDR1 MNHNS and CDR2 SASEGT. The CDR3 loop spans 15 amino acids. Trimming at V came to 3 bases and at J to 4 bases, leaving 6 bases not matched to a gene. Template amounts of about 270 ng DNA, tens of thousands of T cell genomes, were employed in unsorted PBMC replicate PCRs. Ten immunoSEQ deep assay plates were used to sequence unsorted PBMC DNA. Per the original methods: ImmunoSEQ output lacked quality scores and full-length reads, limiting matched filtering. Clones were sequenced by immunoSEQ multiplex PCR, and TCRdb holds only the in-frame ones, with some missing. The DNA gave D and trimming, while V, J and clone size come from that table. The sample contains about 450,000 clones, 70% to 80% of which appear only once.

The sequenced sample was PBMCs. This sequence joins TRBV6-1 and TRBJ2-1; TRBD1 aligns across 7 bases. The receptor's source is a woman between 40 and 55 years old in good health. Some clones in this sample may be carry-over from other donors' samples. The DNA for the CDR3 is TGTGCCAGCAGTGAGCTGACAGGGCTTTACAATGAGCAGTTCTTC. This codes for CASSELTGLYNEQFF.